A selection of T cell receptor beta chains follows, all from one sample in a study of blood T cells in healthy people across ages. TCRdb ran MiXCR on the 5' RACE reads and lists one entry per CDR3 protein. The sample gives 1 million or so distinct CDR3 sequences, 40% to 55% of which show up once; 15% to 20% is in the top ten. Specimen: blood. These receptors originate from a woman aged 60-75 years in good health. Both conserved end residues are part of each CDR3. The D gene is left open where the match is weak. Clone size, where shown, is once, few, many, or a class for clones that have expanded.

abundance: -
d_gene: -
v_gene: TRBV29-1
j_gene: TRBJ2-7
CDR3aa: CSASPGTLTYEQYF
CDR3nt: TGCAGCGCCTCGCCTGGGACTTTAACCTACGAGCAGTACTTC

abundance: many
d_gene: -
v_gene: TRBV12-3/TRBV12-4
j_gene: TRBJ2-7
CDR3aa: CASSGATYEQYF
CDR3nt: TGTGCCAGCAGTGGGGCAACCTACGAGCAGTACTTC

abundance: -
d_gene: -
v_gene: TRBV12-5
j_gene: TRBJ1-4
CDR3aa: CASGFLEGGTNEKLFF
CDR3nt: TGTGCTAGTGGTTTTTTAGAAGGAGGGACTAATGAAAAACTGTTTTTT

abundance: -
d_gene: -
v_gene: TRBV29-1
j_gene: TRBJ2-1
CDR3aa: CSVSQGTKYNEQFF
CDR3nt: TGCAGCGTTTCCCAGGGGACTAAATACAATGAGCAGTTCTTC

abundance: few
d_gene: TRBD2
v_gene: TRBV20-1
j_gene: TRBJ2-5
CDR3aa: CSAREAGKQETQYF
CDR3nt: TGCAGTGCTAGAGAAGCGGGGAAACAAGAGACCCAGTACTTC

abundance: -
d_gene: -
v_gene: TRBV20-1
j_gene: TRBJ2-1
CDR3aa: CSARERTEYWNEQFF
CDR3nt: TGCAGTGCTAGAGAAAGGACGGAGTATTGGAATGAGCAGTTCTTC

abundance: few
d_gene: TRBD2
v_gene: TRBV12-5
j_gene: TRBJ2-7
CDR3aa: CASGLRTSSSDEQYF
CDR3nt: TGTGCTAGTGGTTTGAGGACTAGCAGTTCCGACGAGCAGTACTTC

abundance: few
d_gene: -
v_gene: TRBV27
j_gene: TRBJ2-1
CDR3aa: CASSLVMGADRSSYNEQFF
CDR3nt: TGTGCCAGCAGTTTAGTGATGGGTGCCGACCGGAGCTCCTACAATGAGCAGTTCTTC

abundance: -
d_gene: TRBD1
v_gene: TRBV27
j_gene: TRBJ2-7
CDR3aa: CASRLGTGVEQYF
CDR3nt: TGTGCCAGCAGACTCGGGACAGGGGTCGAGCAGTACTTC

abundance: -
d_gene: TRBD1
v_gene: TRBV27
j_gene: TRBJ2-7
CDR3aa: CASSLSLDRAHEQYF
CDR3nt: TGTGCCAGCAGTTTATCTCTGGACAGGGCTCACGAGCAGTACTTC

abundance: many
d_gene: TRBD2
v_gene: TRBV7-2
j_gene: TRBJ2-5
CDR3aa: CASSFLGGGQETQYF
CDR3nt: TGTGCCAGCAGCTTTTTGGGGGGGGGCCAAGAGACCCAGTACTTC

abundance: few
d_gene: -
v_gene: TRBV20-1
j_gene: TRBJ2-7
CDR3aa: CSARDLTGRRATSYEQYF
CDR3nt: TGCAGTGCTAGAGATCTGACAGGGAGGAGGGCGACCTCCTACGAGCAGTACTTC

abundance: -
d_gene: -
v_gene: TRBV4-1
j_gene: TRBJ2-7
CDR3aa: CASSQEGTGVSNEQYF
CDR3nt: TGCGCCAGCAGCCAAGAGGGCACGGGAGTTTCTAACGAGCAGTACTTC

abundance: few
d_gene: -
v_gene: TRBV3-1
j_gene: TRBJ2-7
CDR3aa: CASSQDGVSSYEQYF
CDR3nt: TGTGCTAGCAGCCAAGATGGGGTGAGCTCCTACGAGCAGTACTTC

abundance: -
d_gene: -
v_gene: TRBV12-3/TRBV12-4
j_gene: TRBJ2-7
CDR3aa: CASSPDSLSYEQYF
CDR3nt: TGTGCCAGCAGTCCCGACTCCCTCTCCTACGAGCAGTACTTC

abundance: -
d_gene: TRBD1
v_gene: TRBV20-1
j_gene: TRBJ2-3
CDR3aa: CSAQDRRVRGTDTQYF
CDR3nt: TGCAGTGCGCAGGACAGGCGAGTGAGAGGCACAGATACGCAGTATTTT

abundance: -
d_gene: -
v_gene: TRBV5-1
j_gene: TRBJ2-1
CDR3aa: CASSYQGRRLGNNEQFF
CDR3nt: TGCGCCAGCAGCTACCAAGGACGGCGTCTTGGGAACAATGAGCAGTTCTTC

abundance: -
d_gene: TRBD1
v_gene: TRBV28
j_gene: TRBJ2-3
CDR3aa: CASRTGTGITDTQYF
CDR3nt: TGTGCCAGCAGAACCGGGACAGGGATTACAGATACGCAGTATTTT

abundance: -
d_gene: -
v_gene: TRBV25-1
j_gene: TRBJ2-4
CDR3aa: CASSDYIGGIDIQYF
CDR3nt: TGTGCCAGCAGTGATTATATAGGGGGTATCGACATTCAGTACTTC

abundance: -
d_gene: TRBD1
v_gene: TRBV28
j_gene: TRBJ2-7
CDR3aa: CASSLDPGTGNTYEQYF
CDR3nt: TGTGCCAGCAGTTTAGACCCCGGGACAGGGAACACCTACGAGCAGTACTTC

abundance: few
d_gene: TRBD2
v_gene: TRBV9
j_gene: TRBJ2-1
CDR3aa: CASSVEREGYNEQFF
CDR3nt: TGTGCCAGCAGCGTGGAGCGGGAGGGTTACAATGAGCAGTTCTTC

abundance: few
d_gene: TRBD1
v_gene: TRBV27
j_gene: TRBJ2-3
CDR3aa: CASSPGQGRHPSTDTQYF
CDR3nt: TGTGCCAGCAGTCCTGGACAGGGTCGCCACCCTAGCACAGATACGCAGTATTTT

abundance: many
d_gene: TRBD2
v_gene: TRBV11-1
j_gene: TRBJ2-7
CDR3aa: CASSLLAGEGEQYF
CDR3nt: TGTGCCAGCAGCTTATTAGCGGGAGAGGGCGAGCAGTACTTC

abundance: -
d_gene: -
v_gene: TRBV28
j_gene: TRBJ2-7
CDR3aa: CASSSLSSEQYF
CDR3nt: TGTGCCAGCAGCAGCCTGAGCTCCGAGCAGTACTTC

abundance: -
d_gene: TRBD1
v_gene: TRBV4-2
j_gene: TRBJ2-4
CDR3aa: CASSQDPQGIAKNIQYF
CDR3nt: TGTGCCAGCAGCCAAGATCCACAGGGGATAGCCAAAAACATTCAGTACTTC

abundance: few
d_gene: TRBD2
v_gene: TRBV12-3/TRBV12-4
j_gene: TRBJ2-1
CDR3aa: CASSPSGRALNEQFF
CDR3nt: TGTGCCAGCAGTCCCAGCGGGAGGGCCCTCAATGAGCAGTTCTTC

abundance: -
d_gene: TRBD1
v_gene: TRBV29-1
j_gene: TRBJ2-7
CDR3aa: CSVLGDSGEQYF
CDR3nt: TGCAGCGTCTTAGGGGACAGTGGCGAGCAGTACTTC

abundance: few
d_gene: -
v_gene: TRBV10-3
j_gene: TRBJ2-3
CDR3aa: CAISWAVDTQYF
CDR3nt: TGTGCCATCAGTTGGGCGGTAGATACGCAGTATTTT

abundance: -
d_gene: -
v_gene: TRBV5-4
j_gene: TRBJ2-6
CDR3aa: CASREGRDPPSGANVLTF
CDR3nt: TGTGCCAGCAGAGAGGGCAGGGATCCCCCCTCTGGGGCCAACGTCCTGACTTTC

abundance: few
d_gene: TRBD1
v_gene: TRBV5-6
j_gene: TRBJ2-7
CDR3aa: CASSLERTGGPYEQYF
CDR3nt: TGTGCCAGCAGCCTGGAAAGGACAGGGGGCCCCTACGAGCAGTACTTC

abundance: -
d_gene: -
v_gene: TRBV7-9
j_gene: TRBJ2-1
CDR3aa: CASSADLVRNNEQFF
CDR3nt: TGTGCCAGCAGCGCGGACCTCGTAAGGAACAATGAGCAGTTCTTC

abundance: -
d_gene: -
v_gene: TRBV28
j_gene: TRBJ2-7
CDR3aa: CASSLPGRLYEQYF
CDR3nt: TGTGCCAGCAGTTTACCGGGGCGGCTCTACGAGCAGTACTTC

abundance: -
d_gene: -
v_gene: TRBV5-6
j_gene: TRBJ2-3
CDR3aa: CASSLYSGTSTDTQYF
CDR3nt: TGTGCCAGCAGCTTGTACTCAGGTACTAGCACAGATACGCAGTATTTT

abundance: -
d_gene: -
v_gene: TRBV29-1
j_gene: TRBJ2-7
CDR3aa: CSGSSSSYNEQYF
CDR3nt: TGCAGCGGAAGTTCCTCCTCCTACAATGAGCAGTACTTC

abundance: -
d_gene: TRBD2
v_gene: TRBV12-3/TRBV12-4
j_gene: TRBJ2-5
CDR3aa: CASRASGTRGETQYF
CDR3nt: TGTGCCAGCAGAGCTAGCGGGACTCGGGGAGAGACCCAGTACTTC

abundance: -
d_gene: TRBD1
v_gene: TRBV12-3/TRBV12-4
j_gene: TRBJ1-2
CDR3aa: CASSSRTGKSGYTF
CDR3nt: TGTGCCAGCAGTTCCCGGACAGGGAAGTCCGGCTACACCTTC

abundance: -
d_gene: -
v_gene: TRBV9
j_gene: TRBJ2-5
CDR3aa: CASSVVGTGETQYF
CDR3nt: TGTGCCAGCAGCGTAGTCGGGACCGGGGAGACCCAGTACTTC

abundance: -
d_gene: -
v_gene: TRBV12-3/TRBV12-4
j_gene: TRBJ1-1
CDR3aa: CASRPDAAGDTRGPEAFF
CDR3nt: TGTGCCAGCAGGCCAGACGCGGCAGGGGATACCCGGGGGCCTGAAGCTTTCTTT

abundance: -
d_gene: -
v_gene: TRBV20-1
j_gene: TRBJ1-5
CDR3aa: CSAPVGGMGNQPQHF
CDR3nt: TGCAGTGCTCCCGTTGGGGGCATGGGCAATCAGCCCCAGCATTTT

abundance: few
d_gene: -
v_gene: TRBV20-1
j_gene: TRBJ1-2
CDR3aa: CSARDRRGFGYTF
CDR3nt: TGCAGTGCCAGAGACAGGAGGGGGTTTGGCTACACCTTC

abundance: -
d_gene: -
v_gene: TRBV25-1
j_gene: TRBJ1-6
CDR3aa: CASSGLVDSSYNSPLHF
CDR3nt: TGTGCCAGCAGCGGACTGGTGGATAGCTCCTATAATTCACCCCTCCACTTT

abundance: many
d_gene: -
v_gene: TRBV5-5
j_gene: TRBJ2-7
CDR3aa: CASSLSAGTYEQYF
CDR3nt: TGTGCCAGCAGCTTGTCTGCAGGGACCTACGAGCAGTACTTC

abundance: -
d_gene: TRBD1
v_gene: TRBV5-1
j_gene: TRBJ2-1
CDR3aa: CASSLVTGVINEQFF
CDR3nt: TGCGCCAGCAGCTTGGTGACAGGGGTTATTAATGAGCAGTTCTTC

abundance: -
d_gene: -
v_gene: TRBV6-1
j_gene: TRBJ2-5
CDR3aa: CASSIRVAGTQYF
CDR3nt: TGTGCCAGCAGTATCAGGGTCGCGGGGACCCAGTACTTC

abundance: many
d_gene: TRBD1
v_gene: TRBV9
j_gene: TRBJ2-1
CDR3aa: CASSVAYRGDEQFF
CDR3nt: TGTGCCAGCAGCGTAGCGTACAGGGGCGATGAGCAGTTCTTC

abundance: few
d_gene: TRBD2
v_gene: TRBV11-1
j_gene: TRBJ2-7
CDR3aa: CASSPGTSATYEQYF
CDR3nt: TGTGCCAGCAGCCCCGGGACTAGCGCCACCTACGAGCAGTACTTC

abundance: -
d_gene: -
v_gene: TRBV27
j_gene: TRBJ2-3
CDR3aa: CASSLRGFSFTDTQYF
CDR3nt: TGTGCCAGCAGTTTACGGGGTTTCTCCTTCACAGATACGCAGTATTTT

abundance: few
d_gene: -
v_gene: TRBV28
j_gene: TRBJ1-5
CDR3aa: CASSPREGMDQPQHF
CDR3nt: TGTGCCAGCAGCCCGCGGGAGGGGATGGACCAGCCCCAGCATTTT

abundance: -
d_gene: TRBD2
v_gene: TRBV10-3
j_gene: TRBJ2-7
CDR3aa: CAISADAGGPYEQYF
CDR3nt: TGTGCCATCAGTGCGGACGCGGGGGGTCCCTACGAGCAGTACTTC

abundance: once
d_gene: TRBD2
v_gene: TRBV4-2
j_gene: TRBJ2-1
CDR3aa: CASGAGGSNEQFF
CDR3nt: TGTGCCAGCGGGGCGGGAGGGAGCAATGAGCAGTTCTTC

abundance: -
d_gene: TRBD2
v_gene: TRBV5-6
j_gene: TRBJ2-7
CDR3aa: CASSSPGLAGANEQYF
CDR3nt: TGTGCCAGCAGTTCCCCGGGGCTAGCGGGAGCCAACGAGCAGTACTTC

abundance: -
d_gene: -
v_gene: TRBV20-1
j_gene: TRBJ1-5
CDR3aa: CSARDGAVGWNQPQHF
CDR3nt: TGCAGTGCTAGAGATGGGGCCGTAGGGTGGAATCAGCCCCAGCATTTT

abundance: -
d_gene: TRBD2
v_gene: TRBV6-5
j_gene: TRBJ2-1
CDR3aa: CASSGTSGGEQFF
CDR3nt: TGTGCCAGCAGCGGGACTAGCGGTGGTGAGCAGTTCTTC

abundance: few
d_gene: -
v_gene: TRBV6-5
j_gene: TRBJ2-1
CDR3aa: CASNTGPYNEQFF
CDR3nt: TGTGCCAGCAATACAGGGCCTTACAATGAGCAGTTCTTC

abundance: -
d_gene: -
v_gene: TRBV20-1
j_gene: TRBJ1-4
CDR3aa: CSARVPGGNEKLFF
CDR3nt: TGCAGTGCTAGAGTTCCGGGGGGAAATGAAAAACTGTTTTTT